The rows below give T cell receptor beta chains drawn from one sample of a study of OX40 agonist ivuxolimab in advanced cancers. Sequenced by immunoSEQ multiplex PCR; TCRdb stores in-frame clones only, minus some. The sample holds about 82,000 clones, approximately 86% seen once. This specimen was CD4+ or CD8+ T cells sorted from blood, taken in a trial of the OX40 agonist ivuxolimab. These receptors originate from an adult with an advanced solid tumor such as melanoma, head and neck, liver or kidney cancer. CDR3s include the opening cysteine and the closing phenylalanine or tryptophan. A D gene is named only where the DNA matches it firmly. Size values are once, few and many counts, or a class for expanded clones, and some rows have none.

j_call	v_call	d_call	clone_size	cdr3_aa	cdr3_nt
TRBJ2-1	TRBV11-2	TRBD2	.	CASSRDWGLAGVEQFF	TGTGCCAGCAGTCGAGACTGGGGACTAGCGGGAGTTGAGCAGTTCTTC
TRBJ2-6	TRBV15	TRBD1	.	CATSEGPDRGLGANVLTF	TGTGCCACCAGCGAGGGCCCGGACAGGGGGCTTGGGGCCAACGTCCTGACTTTC
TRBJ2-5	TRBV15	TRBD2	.	CATSRTRAGGGQETQYF	TGTGCCACCAGCAGGACGAGAGCGGGAGGGGGTCAAGAGACCCAGTACTTC
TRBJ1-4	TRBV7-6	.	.	CASSLAFQGNEKLFF	TGTGCCAGCAGCTTAGCCTTCCAGGGGAATGAAAAACTGTTTTTT
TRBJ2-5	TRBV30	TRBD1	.	CAWSQPTGWAETQYF	TGTGCCTGGAGTCAACCGACAGGGTGGGCAGAGACCCAGTACTTC
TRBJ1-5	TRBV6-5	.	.	CASSPSRGDQPQHF	TGTGCCAGCAGTCCCTCCCGGGGGGATCAGCCCCAGCATTTT
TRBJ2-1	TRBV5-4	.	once	CASSPRTADNNEQFF	TGTGCCAGCAGCCCCCGGACTGCGGACAACAATGAGCAGTTCTTC
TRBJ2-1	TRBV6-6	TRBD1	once	CASSYRDRVWNEQFF	TGTGCCAGCAGTTACAGGGACAGGGTCTGGAATGAGCAGTTCTTC
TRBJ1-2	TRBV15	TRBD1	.	CATSRIDRGPNYGYTF	TGTGCCACCAGCAGGATCGACAGGGGGCCTAACTATGGCTACACCTTC
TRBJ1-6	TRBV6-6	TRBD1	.	CASSLGQGVDSPLHF	TGTGCCAGCAGTTTAGGACAGGGGGTAGATTCACCCCTCCACTTT
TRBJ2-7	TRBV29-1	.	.	CSVEDPRTHSYEQYF	TGCAGCGTTGAAGATCCGAGGACACATTCCTACGAGCAGTACTTC
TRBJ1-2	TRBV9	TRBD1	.	CASSPTTGGNGYTF	TGTGCCAGCAGCCCCACGACAGGGGGGAATGGCTACACCTTC
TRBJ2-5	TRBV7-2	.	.	CASSLVGGETQYF	TGTGCCAGCAGCTTAGTTGGAGGAGAGACCCAGTACTTC
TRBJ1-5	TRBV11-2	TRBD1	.	CASSLGTGHNQPQHF	TGTGCCAGCAGCTTAGGGACAGGCCACAATCAGCCCCAGCATTTT
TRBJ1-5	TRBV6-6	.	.	CASTAGYGDQPQHF	TGTGCCAGCACGGCAGGGTATGGGGATCAGCCCCAGCATTTT
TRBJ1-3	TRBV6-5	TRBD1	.	CASSLQGRLGNTIYF	TGTGCCAGCAGTCTACAGGGGCGCCTCGGAAACACCATATATTTT
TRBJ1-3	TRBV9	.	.	CASSTRTAGNTIYF	TGTGCCAGCAGCACCCGGACAGCTGGAAACACCATATATTTT
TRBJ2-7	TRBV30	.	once	CAWSRGRFYEQYF	TGTGCCTGGAGTCGAGGGCGGTTCTACGAGCAGTACTTC
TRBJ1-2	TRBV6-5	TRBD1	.	CASSRGAYGYTF	TGTGCCAGCAGCAGGGGGGCCTATGGCTACACCTTC
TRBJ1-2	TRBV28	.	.	CASRREGQNYGYTF	TGTGCCAGCAGGCGCGAAGGACAGAACTATGGCTACACCTTC
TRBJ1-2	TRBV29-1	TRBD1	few	CSVSSSGTAYGYTF	TGCAGCGTCAGCTCCTCCGGGACAGCATATGGCTACACCTTC
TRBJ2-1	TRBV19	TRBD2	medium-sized	CASSKTSGDYNEQFF	TGTGCCAGTAGTAAGACTAGCGGGGACTACAATGAGCAGTTCTTC
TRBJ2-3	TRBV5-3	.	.	CARSCPREEGTDTQYF	TGTGCCAGAAGCTGTCCCCGCGAAGAGGGGACAGATACGCAGTATTTT
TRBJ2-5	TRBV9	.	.	CASSAGPQETQYF	TGTGCCAGCAGCGCGGGACCGCAAGAGACCCAGTACTTC
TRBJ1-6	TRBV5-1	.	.	CASSWTDRQSSYNSPLHF	TGCGCCAGCAGCTGGACCGACAGACAAAGCTCCTATAATTCACCCCTCCACTTT
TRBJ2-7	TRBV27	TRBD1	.	CASSQDRGPYEQYF	TGTGCCAGCAGTCAGGACAGGGGACCCTACGAGCAGTACTTC
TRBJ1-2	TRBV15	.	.	CATSRDKARYGYTF	TGTGCCACCAGCAGAGATAAGGCACGATATGGCTACACCTTC
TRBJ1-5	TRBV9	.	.	CASSVGRNQPQHF	TGTGCCAGCAGCGTAGGCCGGAATCAGCCCCAGCATTTT
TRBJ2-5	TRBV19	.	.	CASSPGTRSQRAQYF	TGTGCCAGTAGTCCTGGCACTAGGTCTCAGAGGGCCCAGTACTTC
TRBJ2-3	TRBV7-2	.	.	CASSFVGAGDTQYF	TGTGCCAGCAGCTTCGTGGGGGCGGGAGATACGCAGTATTTT
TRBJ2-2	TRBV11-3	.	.	CASSPGTGELFF	TGTGCCAGCAGCCCTGGAACCGGGGAGCTGTTTTTT
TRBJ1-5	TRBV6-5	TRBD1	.	CASSFRGNQPQHF	TGTGCCAGCAGCTTCAGGGGGAATCAGCCCCAGCATTTT
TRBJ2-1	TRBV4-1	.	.	CASSQVSGDNEQFF	TGCGCCAGCAGCCAAGTATCAGGGGATAATGAGCAGTTCTTC
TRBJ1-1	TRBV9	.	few	CASSVGGWMNTEAFF	TGTGCCAGCAGCGTAGGTGGGTGGATGAACACTGAAGCTTTCTTT
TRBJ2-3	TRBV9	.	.	CASSEGYPRDTQYF	TGTGCCAGCAGCGAGGGTTACCCACGGGATACGCAGTATTTT
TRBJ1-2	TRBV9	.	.	CASSESNNYGYTF	TGTGCCAGCAGCGAGAGCAATAACTATGGCTACACCTTC
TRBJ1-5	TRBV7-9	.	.	CASSSGNQPQHF	TGTGCCAGCAGCTCGGGAAATCAGCCCCAGCATTTT
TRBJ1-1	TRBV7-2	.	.	CASRNRGGYTEAFF	TGTGCCAGCAGAAACCGGGGGGGATACACTGAAGCTTTCTTT
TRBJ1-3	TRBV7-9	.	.	CASSLGKGNTIYF	TGTGCCAGCAGCTTGGGGAAAGGAAACACCATATATTTT
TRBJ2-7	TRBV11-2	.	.	CASSWGTASYEQYF	TGTGCCAGCAGCTGGGGGACGGCTTCCTACGAGCAGTACTTC
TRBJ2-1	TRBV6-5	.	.	CVSEMVLSYNEQFF	TGTGTCAGCGAAATGGTTTTGTCCTACAATGAGCAGTTCTTC
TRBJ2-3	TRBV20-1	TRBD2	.	CSAGGLDTQYF	TGCAGTGCCGGGGGGTTGGATACGCAGTATTTT
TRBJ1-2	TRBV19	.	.	CASSEQEYYGYTF	TGTGCCAGTAGTGAACAGGAATACTATGGCTACACCTTC
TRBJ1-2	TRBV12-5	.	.	CASGLVPANYGYTF	TGTGCTAGTGGTTTGGTACCGGCTAACTATGGCTACACCTTC
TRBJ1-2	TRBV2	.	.	CASSSSSTRGRGGYTF	TGTGCCAGCAGTTCCTCTTCAACCAGGGGAAGGGGTGGCTACACCTTC
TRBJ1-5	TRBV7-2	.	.	CASSLSGVEQPQHF	TGTGCCAGCAGCTTATCGGGGGTCGAACAGCCCCAGCATTTT